The subject of this entry is one T cell receptor (beta chain). Other DNA sequences in this sample translate to the same CDR3. This entry comes from a study of technical replicates of blood from several donors. The V gene end was trimmed by 3 bases and the J gene end by 3 bases; junction bases not matched to a gene: 2. CDR1 SGHRS and CDR2 YFSETQ come from the germline V gene. The CDR3 length is 14 residues. The repertoire was sequenced with immunoSEQ multiplex PCR; TCRdb's copy has only in-frame clones and lacks some. This repertoire shows around 72,000 clones, 75% to 95% found once; its top ten account for 0.37%.

The V and J genes are TRBV5-1 and TRBJ2-1, with 8 nucleotides matching TRBD2. This clonotype was sampled from a human donor in good health. Some clones in this sample may be carry-over from other donors' samples. Sequences were obtained from T cells isolated from PBMCs. CDR3 DNA sequence: TGCGCCAGCAGCTCGAGCGGGGGCTACAATGAGCAGTTCTTC. It yields the protein CASSSSGGYNEQFF.